A selection of T cell receptor beta chains follows, all from one sample in a study of blood T cell repertoires in COVID-19. The data were produced by immunoSEQ multiplex PCR, yet TCRdb's version contains in-frame clones alone and is incomplete. The repertoire consists of approximately 200,000 clones, with approximately 84% occurring once and the leading ten covering less than 8.5%. The sequencing input was PBMCs or T cells enriched from blood (not recorded which). These receptor sequences come from a man aged 35-49 years who had recovered from COVID-19. CDR3s include the opening cysteine and the closing phenylalanine or tryptophan. Each record gives: clone size, D gene, J gene, V gene, CDR3 protein, CDR3 DNA. A D gene is named only where the DNA matches it firmly. Expanded clones are given a class, and other clones once, few, many or no size at all.

once TRBD1 TRBJ1-1 TRBV24-1 CATEGNDRGGTEAFF TGTGCCACGGAGGGGAATGACAGGGGGGGCACTGAAGCTTTCTTT
NA TRBD1 TRBJ1-3 TRBV5-1 CASSLGTGGSLSSGNTIYF TGCGCCAGCAGCCTAGGGACAGGGGGCAGTCTGAGCTCTGGAAACACCATATATTTT
NA NA TRBJ2-3 TRBV6-5 CASTPTRYDTQYF TGTGCCAGCACTCCGACGCGGTATGATACGCAGTATTTT
few NA TRBJ1-2 TRBV3-1/TRBV3-2 CASSTLPGSGYTF TGTGCCAGCAGCACTCTGCCAGGGTCTGGCTACACCTTC
NA TRBD1 TRBJ1-4 TRBV7-9 CASSYGTGTAKLFF TGTGCCAGCAGCTACGGGACAGGGACGGCAAAACTGTTTTTT
NA TRBD2 TRBJ2-1 TRBV2 CASSVSGGAKNEQFF TGTGCCAGCAGTGTATCCGGGGGGGCCAAAAATGAGCAGTTCTTC
NA TRBD1 TRBJ1-3 TRBV5-1 CASSLLGQDQGNTIYF TGCGCCAGCAGCTTGTTGGGACAGGACCAAGGAAACACCATATATTTT
NA NA TRBJ1-2 TRBV10-3 CAISGRDSGYTF TGTGCCATCAGTGGCCGGGACTCCGGCTACACCTTC
NA TRBD2 TRBJ2-1 TRBV10-1 CASSPAGSGGYNEQFF TGCGCCAGCAGTCCCGCCGGTAGCGGGGGGTACAATGAGCAGTTCTTC
NA TRBD1 TRBJ1-4 TRBV2 CASTGQGTTNEKLFF TGTGCCAGCACCGGACAGGGAACAACTAATGAAAAACTGTTTTTT
NA NA TRBJ1-6 TRBV19 CATRDTNNSPLHF TGTGCCACCCGGGACACGAATAATTCACCCCTCCACTTT
NA TRBD1 TRBJ1-5 TRBV19 CASSLQGANQPQHF TGTGCCAGTAGTTTACAGGGGGCGAATCAGCCCCAGCATTTT
NA TRBD1 TRBJ1-6 TRBV9 CASSAQGTGGSPLHF TGTGCCAGCAGCGCCCAGGGGACAGGGGGTTCACCCCTCCACTTT
NA TRBD1 TRBJ1-2 TRBV4-1 CASSHPTPGTGREGYTF TGCGCCAGCAGCCACCCCACGCCCGGGACAGGGAGGGAAGGCTACACCTTC
NA TRBD1 TRBJ1-6 TRBV7-2 CASSLNRGHQILHF TGTGCCAGCAGCTTAAACAGGGGGCATCAGATTCTCCACTTT
once NA TRBJ2-2 TRBV9 CASSVAGAGAGELFF TGTGCCAGCAGCGTAGCGGGAGCTGGTGCCGGGGAGCTGTTTTTT
NA NA TRBJ2-1 TRBV7-2 CASSFGPTDTSYNEQFF TGTGCCAGCAGCTTCGGACCGACAGACACCTCCTACAATGAGCAGTTCTTC
NA TRBD2 TRBJ2-7 TRBV6-1 CASSEMTGGLPYEQYF TGTGCCAGCAGTGAAATGACGGGGGGGCTACCCTACGAGCAGTACTTC
few NA TRBJ1-1 TRBV5-6 CASSWGVGSTEAFF TGTGCCAGCAGCTGGGGAGTGGGTAGCACTGAAGCTTTCTTT
NA NA TRBJ2-3 TRBV19 CASSNEVTDTQYF TGTGCCAGTTCAAATGAGGTCACAGATACGCAGTATTTT
NA NA TRBJ1-1 TRBV30 CAWSRGIYTEAFF TGTGCCTGGAGTCGGGGGATCTACACTGAAGCTTTCTTT
NA TRBD1 TRBJ1-6 TRBV3-1/TRBV3-2 CASSQEGQSFDSPLHF TGTGCCAGCAGCCAGGAGGGACAGTCATTCGATTCACCCCTCCACTTT
NA NA TRBJ1-2 TRBV7-2 CASGSSGVYGYTF TGTGCCAGCGGATCCTCCGGGGTGTATGGCTACACCTTC
NA NA TRBJ1-6 TRBV27 CASSFSSGGAYNSPLHF TGTGCCAGCAGTTTTAGTTCGGGGGGCGCGTATAATTCACCCCTCCACTTT
NA NA TRBJ1-6 TRBV21-1 CASSNPGGRSSYNSPLHF TGTGCCAGCAGCAACCCCGGGGGTCGGAGCTCCTATAATTCACCCCTCCACTTT
NA TRBD1 TRBJ1-4 TRBV19 CASKTGVVPNEKLFF TGTGCCAGTAAAACAGGGGTAGTGCCTAATGAAAAACTGTTTTTT
NA NA TRBJ1-4 TRBV19 CASSTGTFARGNEKLFF TGTGCCAGTAGCACCGGGACATTTGCCCGGGGTAATGAAAAACTGTTTTTT
NA NA TRBJ2-3 TRBV5-1 CASSLGGIRATQYF TGCGCCAGCAGCTTGGGAGGGATTAGAGCTACGCAGTATTTT
once TRBD2 TRBJ2-1 TRBV6-5 CASRNRDYSYNEQFF TGTGCCAGCAGAAACCGGGACTACTCCTACAATGAGCAGTTCTTC
NA NA TRBJ2-7 TRBV5-1 CASSYGLGTYEQYF TGCGCCAGCAGCTACGGACTCGGAACCTACGAGCAGTACTTC
NA TRBD1 TRBJ1-2 TRBV9 CASSVSGTANTKHYGYTF TGTGCCAGCAGCGTGTCCGGGACAGCAAATACTAAGCACTATGGCTACACCTTC
few TRBD1 TRBJ1-1 TRBV7-9 CASSSHDRATEAFF TGTGCCAGCAGCTCACACGACAGGGCTACTGAAGCTTTCTTT
NA NA TRBJ1-5 TRBV2 CASSEGVRGGNQPQHF TGTGCCAGCAGTGAAGGAGTCCGGGGGGGCAATCAGCCCCAGCATTTT
NA TRBD2 TRBJ2-1 TRBV7-8 CASSLGPGGAVVNEQFF TGTGCCAGCAGCCTAGGACCCGGGGGGGCCGTTGTCAATGAGCAGTTCTTC
NA NA TRBJ1-1 TRBV7-2 CASSLGQFGSGEAFF TGTGCCAGCAGCTTAGGACAGTTCGGTTCGGGTGAAGCTTTCTTT
few NA TRBJ1-1 TRBV19 CASSRTGTRTEAFF TGTGCCAGTAGTAGAACCGGGACAAGGACTGAAGCTTTCTTT
NA NA TRBJ2-1 TRBV6-5 CASSYSAQIYNEQFF TGTGCCAGCAGTTACTCTGCCCAGATCTACAATGAGCAGTTCTTC
NA NA TRBJ1-2 TRBV6-5 CASSKHPRGDYGYTF TGTGCCAGCAGTAAACACCCCCGCGGGGACTATGGCTACACCTTC
NA TRBD1 TRBJ1-2 TRBV6-5 CASSSLGQAGDTF TGTGCCAGCAGTTCACTCGGACAGGCTGGAGACACCTTC
NA TRBD2 TRBJ2-1 TRBV28 CASSLHLAGGHNEQFF TGTGCCAGCAGTCTCCACTTAGCGGGGGGGCACAATGAGCAGTTCTTC
NA NA TRBJ1-3 TRBV12-3/TRBV12-4 CASSIISGNTIYF TGTGCCAGCAGTATAATCTCTGGAAACACCATATATTTT
few TRBD1 TRBJ1-1 TRBV19 CASSIFGTGFPSEAFF TGTGCCAGTAGTATCTTCGGGACAGGGTTCCCCTCTGAAGCTTTCTTT
NA NA TRBJ2-2 TRBV7-2 CASSRRRGANTGELFF TGTGCCAGCAGCCGGCGGCGGGGCGCGAACACCGGGGAGCTGTTTTTT
NA TRBD1 TRBJ1-1 TRBV5-5 CASSFRHDRGRTMNTEAFF TGTGCCAGCAGCTTCAGACATGACAGGGGACGGACCATGAACACTGAAGCTTTCTTT
NA NA TRBJ1-1 TRBV30 CAWSVIRGQTEAFF TGTGCCTGGAGTGTTATAAGGGGCCAGACTGAAGCTTTCTTT
NA NA TRBJ2-3 TRBV2 CASSLGGVRTDTQYF TGTGCCAGCAGTCTGGGGGGTGTCCGCACAGATACGCAGTATTTT
NA TRBD2 TRBJ2-5 TRBV14 CASRSSGQGETQYF TGTGCCAGCAGATCTAGCGGGCAAGGAGAGACCCAGTACTTC
NA NA TRBJ2-7 TRBV19 CASSIGGTLSSYEQYF TGTGCCAGTAGTATAGGTGGGACTCTAAGCTCCTACGAGCAGTACTTC
NA NA TRBJ1-1 TRBV6-5 CASSYGQRLNTEAFF TGTGCCAGCAGTTACGGACAGCGACTGAACACTGAAGCTTTCTTT
NA TRBD1 TRBJ2-3 TRBV3-1/TRBV3-2 CASSLGGQGTDTQYF TGTGCCAGCAGCCTCGGGGGACAGGGCACAGATACGCAGTATTTT
NA TRBD1 TRBJ2-3 TRBV5-1 CASSLGRGSDTQYF TGCGCCAGCAGTTTAGGCAGGGGGTCAGATACGCAGTATTTT
NA TRBD2 TRBJ2-5 TRBV4-1 CASSQGPSGGETQYF TGCGCCAGCAGCCAAGGTCCTAGCGGTGGGGAGACCCAGTACTTC
NA TRBD1 TRBJ2-7 TRBV11-2 CASSLQSPGTGAYEQYF TGTGCCAGCAGCCTACAGTCTCCCGGGACAGGGGCCTACGAGCAGTACTTC
NA NA TRBJ1-2 TRBV19 CASSIPGEYVDGYTF TGTGCCAGTAGTATTCCAGGGGAGTACGTTGATGGCTACACCTTC
NA NA TRBJ1-1 TRBV7-9 CASSLRSRGGDTEAFF TGTGCCAGCAGCTTAAGGTCTAGAGGGGGGGACACTGAAGCTTTCTTT
NA TRBD1 TRBJ1-1 TRBV5-1 CASSLRQGARGTEAFF TGCGCCAGCAGCTTGAGACAGGGGGCTAGGGGCACTGAAGCTTTCTTT